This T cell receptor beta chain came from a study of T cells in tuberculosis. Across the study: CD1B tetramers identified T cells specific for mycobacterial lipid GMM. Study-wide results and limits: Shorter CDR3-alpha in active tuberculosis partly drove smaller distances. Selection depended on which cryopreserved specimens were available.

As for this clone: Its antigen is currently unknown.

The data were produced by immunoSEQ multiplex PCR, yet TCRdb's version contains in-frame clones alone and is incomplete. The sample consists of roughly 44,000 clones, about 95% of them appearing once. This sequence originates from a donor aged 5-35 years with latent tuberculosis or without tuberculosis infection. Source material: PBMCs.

CDR3 protein: CASSPSGLSDTQYF. The CDR3 nucleotides are TGCGCCAGCAGCCCCTCGGGACTTTCAGATACGCAGTATTTT. The chain has TRBV5-1 and TRBJ2-3; D might be TRBD2 (6 bases). The CDR3 spans 14 residues. CDR1 is SGHRS and CDR2 is YFSETQ in the germline V gene. Deletions cut 4 bases from V and 4 bases from J, with 13 bases between.